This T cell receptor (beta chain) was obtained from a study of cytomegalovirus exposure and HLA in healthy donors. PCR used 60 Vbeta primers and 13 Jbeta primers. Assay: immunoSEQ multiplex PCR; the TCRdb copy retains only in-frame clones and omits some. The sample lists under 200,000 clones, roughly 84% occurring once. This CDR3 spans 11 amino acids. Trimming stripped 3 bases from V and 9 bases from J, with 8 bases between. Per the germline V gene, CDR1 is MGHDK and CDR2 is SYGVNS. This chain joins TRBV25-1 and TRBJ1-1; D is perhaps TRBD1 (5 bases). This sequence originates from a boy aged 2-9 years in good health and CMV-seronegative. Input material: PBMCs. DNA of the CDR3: TGTGCCAGCAGTGATCACAGGAAAGCTTTCTTT. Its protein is CASSDHRKAFF.